What follows describes a single TCR beta chain. The trim removed 7 bases at V and 2 bases at J, leaving 5 bases unmatched. Per germline, CDR1 LNHDA and CDR2 SQIVND (reference sequence). CDR3 length: 13 amino acids. The data belong to a study of T cells in tumors after PD-1 blockade. Across the whole study: A subset received ongoing vismodegib 150 mg daily alongside anti-PD-1 therapy. Peripheral blood samples averaged around 33,000 unique clonotypes and about 120,000 templates.

Sequenced by immunoSEQ multiplex PCR; TCRdb stores in-frame clones only, minus some. The sample carries some 15,000 clones, around four fifths recorded once. Sequences were derived from PBMCs, sampled after anti-PD-1 treatment. The sequence derives from a human donor with basal cell carcinoma. The chain employs TRBV19 and TRBJ2-7; 7 nucleotides align to TRBD2. The CDR3 is CASTPSGAYEQYF. Here the CDR3 DNA reads TGTGCCAGTACCCCTAGCGGTGCCTACGAGCAGTACTTC.